This entry features one T cell receptor (beta chain) sequence. Its target is not known. RNA, once extracted, was reverse transcribed into cDNA for use as the sequencing template. Some clones are missing from TCRdb's copy, which holds only in-frame ones; the method was immunoSEQ multiplex PCR. The sample includes about 260,000 clones, 60% of them seen just once. The data belong to a study of CD8+ T cells in alopecia areata. This CDR3 is 13 amino acids long. Trimming cost V 0 bases and J 7 bases, with 7 bases left between them. CDR1 and CDR2 from the germline V gene are SGDLS and YYNGEE. As to treatment: oral pan-JAK inhibitor, 5-10 mg twice daily. General study results and limits: Lesional scalp, especially alopecia totalis/universalis, showed higher clonality than normal scalp.

This specimen was CD4+ T cells sorted from blood, taken at approximately week 51, from a patient treated with tofacitinib. This sequence joins TRBV9 and TRBJ2-2; D is unclear. This clonotype originated in a human donor with alopecia areata. The CDR3 sequence: CASSVVNDGELFF. The CDR3 bases are TGTGCCAGCAGCGTAGTTAATGACGGGGAGCTGTTTTTT.